The clone carrying this T cell receptor beta chain has a handful of counts. What it binds is unknown. This sample is drawn from a study of T-cell reconstitution after alpha-beta-depleted transplantation in children. Study-wide results and limits: In patients about two months after transplant, alpha-beta T cells reportedly arose from several hundred expanded graft clones. Diversity and T-cell counts at one year after transplant derived mostly from new T cells.

The CDR3 is made up of 15 amino acids. Germline lookup yields CDR1 SGHAT and CDR2 FQNNGV. The ends were cut back, 4 bases at V and 6 bases at J, with 19 bases in the middle. The TCRbeta library incorporated unique molecular identifiers. TCRdb processed the PCR reads anew with MiXCR; each CDR3 protein has one entry. The sample yields some 600,000 distinct CDR3 sequences, 10% to 15% seen once. The origin of this receptor is a male patient younger than 18 who had a stem cell transplant for acute myeloid leukemia, so the T cells may come from the graft donor. This specimen consisted of PBMCs, mostly from graft donor cells, obtained 360 days after TCRalphabeta/CD19-depleted stem cell transplant. V usage is TRBV11-2 and J usage is TRBJ2-7, with a tentative D call TRBD2 (6 bases). CDR3 region: CASSSYGPGAGEQYF. The CDR3 DNA reads as TGTGCCAGCAGCTCCTACGGACCGGGAGCGGGCGAGCAGTACTTC.